The present T cell receptor (beta chain) was sequenced within a study of blood T cell repertoires in COVID-19. Points on this clone: This specimen includes other DNA sequences encoding the same CDR3.

V dropped 6 bases and J dropped 0 bases, with 12 bases sitting between them. The germline V gene has CDR1 MNHEY and CDR2 SMNVEV (reference sequence). This CDR3 region has 15 residues. Study members were between about 18 and 95 years old and lived in 25 or so US regions. Profiled with immunoSEQ multiplex PCR; TCRdb holds only in-frame clones, not every one. The data contain 200,000 to 250,000 clones, just over 85% of them singletons. Sequencing was performed on PBMCs or T cells enriched from blood (not recorded which). The chain couples TRBV27 to TRBJ2-1; TRBD1 is a possible D gene (6 bases). This sequence was found in a woman aged 40 to 55 with acute COVID-19. This CDR3 is CASSLTGTSYNEQFF. The CDR3 DNA follows: TGTGCCAGCAGCTTAACAGGGACCTCCTACAATGAGCAGTTCTTC.